These 22 T cell receptor beta chains came from one sample sequenced in a study of T cells after yellow fever vaccination. MiXCR was run by TCRdb on the 5' RACE reads, yielding one entry per CDR3 protein. This repertoire shows 100,000 to 150,000 distinct CDR3 sequences, about 7.4% found once; its top ten account for roughly 2.5%. The source material was CD4+ T cells sorted from PBMCs, sampled roughly 10 days after the first yellow fever vaccination. These receptors were obtained from a man aged 18 to 30 who received the YFV17D yellow fever vaccine.

This clonotype was observed many times. This chain joins TRBV28 and TRBJ2-6; possible D gene TRBD1, 5 bases. The V gene's germline CDR1 is MDHEN and CDR2 SYDVKM. The CDR3 runs to 17 residues. V gave up 3 bases and J gave up 0 bases, with 12 bases separating them. CDR3: CASSFLGPSSGANVLTF. CDR3 coding DNA: TGTGCCAGCAGTTTCCTGGGGCCAAGCTCTGGGGCCAACGTCCTGACTTTC.

There are many counts of this clonotype. The chain has TRBV19 and TRBJ2-3; tentative D call: TRBD2 (5 bases). This CDR3 spans 16 amino acids. Deletions cut 5 bases from V and 0 bases from J, with 15 bases between. Germline loops: CDR1 LNHDA, CDR2 SQIVND (reference sequence). The CDR3 loop reads CASSRPQRTSTDTQYF. In DNA form, the CDR3 reads TGTGCCAGTAGTCGCCCCCAACGGACTAGCACAGATACGCAGTATTTT.

In this sample, this clonotype turned up many times. The CDR3 region is CASSQGPLRGPKNIQYF. The CDR3 nucleotides read TGCGCCAGCAGCCAAGGACCCCTCAGGGGGCCCAAAAACATTCAGTACTTC. The chain links TRBV4-1 to TRBJ2-4; TRBD1 matches at 8 bases. The trim removed 1 base at V and 2 bases at J, leaving 7 bases unmatched. The CDR3 totals 17 residues. Germline CDR1 MGHRA, CDR2 YSYEKL.

The sample holds many counts of this clonotype. The chain is built from TRBV5-1 and TRBJ1-1; possible D gene TRBD1, 6 bases. Trimming cost V 0 bases and J 4 bases, with 16 bases left between them. This CDR3 contains 16 residues. The germline V gene has CDR1 SGHRS and CDR2 YFSETQ. CDR3 region: CASSLGLGAGVTEAFF. CDR3 DNA sequence: TGCGCCAGCAGCTTGGGGTTAGGGGCAGGGGTCACTGAAGCTTTCTTT.

This clonotype has a handful of counts. The chain employs TRBV7-9 and TRBJ1-2; tentatively, D is TRBD1 (6 bases). The CDR3 consists of 12 residues. Trimming left V 2 bases short and J 6 bases short, with 7 bases between. Germline assignment: CDR1 SEHNR and CDR2 FQNEAQ (reference sequence). The CDR3 protein is CASSLRTDGYTF. As DNA, the CDR3 is TGTGCCAGCAGCTTAAGGACAGATGGCTACACCTTC. Together with reference TRBV7-9 and TRBJ1-2, the CDR3 gives the full variable domain: DTGVSQNPRHKITKRGQNVTFRCDPISEHNRLYWYRQTLGQGPEFLTYFQNEAQLEKSRLLSDRFSAERPKGSFSTLEIQRTEQGDSAMYLCASSLRTDGYTFGSGTRLTVV.

This clonotype was counted at least ten times. This sequence joins TRBV7-9 and TRBJ1-2, with 7 bases that match TRBD1. V dropped 5 bases and J dropped 4; count of bases not matched to a gene: 4. The CDR3 covers 13 residues. Germline V gene sequence: CDR1 SEHNR, CDR2 FQNEAQ (reference sequence). As DNA, the CDR3 is TGTGCCAGCAGCCGTGACAGGGCCTATGGCTACACCTTC. Protein product: CASSRDRAYGYTF.

This clonotype has at least ten counts. The V call is TRBV12-3 or TRBV12-4, the J call TRBJ1-3; D is unclear. This CDR3 is built from 14 residues. Trimming cost V 1 base and J 0 bases, with 4 bases left between them. CDR3 region: CASSLEVSGNTIYF. The DNA of the CDR3 is TGTGCCAGCAGTTTAGAGGTCTCTGGAAACACCATATATTTT.

This clonotype was detected ten times or more. This chain links TRBV20-1 with TRBJ1-6; no firm D call. V dropped 1 base and J dropped 7 bases, with 11 bases sitting between them. The CDR3 sequence is 14 residues long. Looked up from germline, CDR1 is DFQATT and CDR2 is SNEGSKA (reference sequence). CDR3 nucleotides: TGCAGTGCTAGAGTGGGAGTATTGAATTCACCCCTCCACTTT. It specifies CSARVGVLNSPLHF.

This clonotype was counted at least ten times. This chain uses TRBV7-8 with TRBJ2-5; no clear D. V dropped 5 bases and J dropped 5 bases, with 6 bases sitting between them. Looked up from germline, CDR1 is SGHVS and CDR2 is FQNEAQ. The CDR3 spans 11 residues. The CDR3 nucleotides are TGTGCCAGCAGCCCCACGGAGACCCAGTACTTC. Translated: CASSPTETQYF.

This clonotype was observed a handful of times. The chain employs TRBV7-6 and TRBJ2-5, with a possible D match to TRBD1 (5 bases). CDR1 is SGHVS and CDR2 is FNYEAQ in the germline V gene. The CDR3 has 16 amino acids. V was pared by 4 bases and J by 2 bases, with 17 bases between. This CDR3 reads CASSSRIWGTQETQYF. The CDR3 DNA follows: TGTGCCAGCAGCTCCCGGATCTGGGGCACACAAGAGACCCAGTACTTC.

This clonotype was counted ten times or more. This chain connects TRBV20-1 to TRBJ1-1; D remains unclear. Germline-derived CDR1 and CDR2 are DFQATT and SNEGSKA (reference sequence). This CDR3 contains 12 residues. V gave up 0 bases and J gave up 1 base, with 3 bases separating them. The CDR3, as DNA: TGCAGTGCTAGAGAGGGGAACACTGAAGCTTTCTTT. Its protein is CSAREGNTEAFF.

The table lists this clonotype with many counts. The genes are TRBV7-9 and TRBJ2-3, with 10 bases fitting TRBD2. The germline CDR1 and CDR2 sequences are SEHNR and FQNEAQ (reference sequence). CDR3 size: 16 residues. The J segment lost 2 bases and the V segment lost 5 bases, leaving 7 bases of the junction unmatched. This chain's CDR3 is CASSLLTSGFTDTQYF. CDR3 DNA sequence: TGTGCCAGCAGCCTTCTGACTAGCGGGTTCACAGATACGCAGTATTTT.

This clonotype was detected many times. The V gene is TRBV6-2 or TRBV6-3, the J gene TRBJ2-1; D could derive from TRBD1 or TRBD2 (5 bases each). The CDR3 is 14 amino acids. The germline gives CDR1 MNHEY, CDR2 SVGEGT. V lost 11 bases and J lost 6, with 20 bases in between. CDR3 DNA sequence: TGTGCCGGGGCCGGGACCGCAGGAGGCAATGAGCAGTTCTTC. It is translated as CAGAGTAGGNEQFF.

This clonotype was detected ten times or more. The chain recombines TRBV20-1 with TRBJ2-5; D unresolved. This CDR3 is built from 12 residues. The germline V gene has CDR1 DFQATT and CDR2 SNEGSKA (reference sequence). V lost 4 bases to trimming and J lost 3 bases, with 9 bases between them. The CDR3 nucleotides are TGCAGTGCTAATCGTAGGAAAGAGACCCAGTACTTC. It encodes CSANRRKETQYF.

This clonotype was counted a few times. The genes are TRBV5-4 and TRBJ2-7, with 9 bases identical to TRBD1. Per the germline V gene, CDR1 is SGHNT and CDR2 is YYREEE (reference sequence). V lost 1 base to trimming and J lost 5 bases; unmatched junction nucleotides: 10. The CDR3 is 16 amino acids. Written as DNA, the CDR3 is TGTGCCAGCAGCTTGTCTCGGGACAGGGCATATCACGAGCAGTACTTC. Translated: CASSLSRDRAYHEQYF.

The J gene is TRBJ2-5, the V gene TRBV6-1; TRBD2 matches at 9 bases. V dropped 3 bases and J dropped 5; count of bases not matched to a gene: 10. The length of the CDR3 is 16 residues. Germline CDR1 MNHNS, CDR2 SASEGT. The CDR3 sequence: CASSEVWASGEETQYF. The DNA of the CDR3 is TGTGCCAGCAGTGAGGTCTGGGCTAGCGGGGAGGAGACCCAGTACTTC.

This chain connects TRBV20-1 to TRBJ2-7; 7 positions agree with TRBD1. CDR1 DFQATT and CDR2 SNEGSKA come from the germline V gene (reference sequence). V lost 4 bases and J lost 13; bases outside the gene matches: 4. The CDR3 has 9 amino acids. In nucleotides, the CDR3 is TGCAGTGCTACTCAGGGGGAATACTTC. It yields the protein CSATQGEYF.

This clonotype was counted at least ten times. The V call is TRBV29-1, the J call TRBJ2-2; D might be TRBD1 (6 bases). V was pared by 7 bases and J by 6 bases, with 9 bases between. Germline CDR1 SQVTM, CDR2 ANQGSEA. The CDR3 has 11 residues. CDR3 sequence reads: CSATGSGELFF. CDR3 bases: TGCAGCGCCACAGGGTCCGGGGAGCTGTTTTTT.

This clonotype was seen at least ten times. The chain joins TRBV19 to TRBJ2-7; no definite D call. Per the germline V gene, CDR1 is LNHDA and CDR2 is SQIVND (reference sequence). Trimming shortened V by 3 bases and J by 0 bases, and 9 bases separated the two germline ends. This CDR3 has 14 amino acids. CDR3 in amino acids: CASSIAASSYEQYF. The DNA for the CDR3 is TGTGCCAGTAGTATTGCAGCGTCCTCCTACGAGCAGTACTTC.

This clonotype was observed many times. This sequence joins TRBV7-9 and TRBJ2-3; 10 bases fit TRBD2. Germline V gene data show CDR1 as SEHNR and CDR2 as FQNEAQ (reference sequence). CDR3 size: 19 residues. With 4 bases clipped from V and 0 bases from J, the junction kept 13 bases outside the gene matches. The CDR3 loop is CASSSLSSGGPLSTDTQYF. The CDR3 DNA follows: TGTGCCAGCAGCTCCCTGTCTAGCGGGGGCCCCCTTAGCACAGATACGCAGTATTTT.

This clonotype was seen many times. The genes are TRBV6-5 and TRBJ2-5; 7 bases line up with TRBD1. CDR1 MNHEY and CDR2 SVGAGI come from the germline V gene. V shed 6 bases, J shed 3 bases, and the junction held 16 bases outside the gene matches. The CDR3 is 17 amino acids. CDR3 bases: TGTGCCAGCAGAGCCATTTTACAGGGGCTTGGGGAAGAGACCCAGTACTTC. This translates into CASRAILQGLGEETQYF.

With regard to this clonotype: A read error may be the cause here, since a much bigger clone is one base away. The CDR3 is CTSSLAFSSYNEQFF. The CDR3 DNA sequence: TGTACCAGCAGCTTGGCTTTTAGCTCCTACAATGAGCAGTTCTTC. The chain couples TRBV7-2 to TRBJ2-1, with no clear D. This CDR3 region has 15 residues. V shed 3 bases and J shed 0 bases, with 9 bases lying between them. CDR1 is SGHTA and CDR2 is FQGNSA in the germline V gene.